Listed below are T cell receptor beta chains from one sample, sequenced in a study of low-dose radiotherapy and immunotherapy resistance in tumors. TCRdb independently ran MiXCR on the reads; one entry per CDR3 protein. The sample lists roughly 56,000 distinct CDR3 sequences, roughly 23% occurring once. The specimen comprised PBMCs, sampled after low-dose radiotherapy plus immunotherapy. These receptors all come from a male donor with prostate cancer. Both conserved end residues are part of each CDR3. The size of a clone is reported for some rows only, either as once, few or many, or as a class for expanded clones.

TRBV18,many,TRBJ2-7,CASSPQEKPYEQYF
TRBV4-2,medium-sized,TRBJ2-6,CASSQDTSGANVLTF
TRBV12-3/TRBV12-4,many,TRBJ1-2,CASSLRASDGYTF
TRBV28,-,TRBJ2-2,CASRYHRDSNTGELFF
TRBV6-1,-,TRBJ2-1,CASSERQGGYNEQFF
TRBV5-1,many,TRBJ2-5,CASSSLAGGPGETQYF
TRBV29-1,many,TRBJ2-1,CSVHPGGRENEQFF
TRBV7-2,many,TRBJ1-4,CASSLAGTGSEKLFF
TRBV4-1,many,TRBJ2-1,CASSQDGVRTNEQFF
TRBV6-4,-,TRBJ2-2,CASTLAGDGTGELFF
TRBV7-9,many,TRBJ2-7,CASSLVAGYEQYF
TRBV11-2,many,TRBJ1-1,CASSRQTNTEAFF
TRBV7-8,many,TRBJ2-2,CASSLEGSKTGELFF
TRBV7-3,many,TRBJ1-2,CASSLGRQGIGYTF
TRBV11-2,many,TRBJ2-1,CASTFSGYEQFF
TRBV7-8,many,TRBJ2-1,CASNQGLAENEQFF
TRBV5-1,few,TRBJ2-5,CASSSGPSQETQYF
TRBV4-3,few,TRBJ1-1,CASSLRTGGYTEAFF
TRBV6-2/TRBV6-3,-,TRBJ2-1,CASSYWGYNEQFF
TRBV23-1,many,TRBJ2-5,CASLSGGATHHQETQYF
TRBV5-8,-,TRBJ2-7,CASSPRQAPGEQYF
TRBV5-1,many,TRBJ2-3,CASSLASGGATDTQYF
TRBV27,-,TRBJ2-7,CANRPVLFYEQYF
TRBV5-1,-,TRBJ2-1,CASSPGTSVNEQFF
TRBV12-3/TRBV12-4,few,TRBJ2-7,CASSRGQYF
TRBV29-1,many,TRBJ2-7,CSVSALTYEQYF
TRBV20-1,many,TRBJ2-3,CSARGRTGGADTQYF
TRBV4-3,many,TRBJ2-3,CASSRQLYAGGSTDTQYF
TRBV7-2,-,TRBJ2-3,CASSLMVGGGLPDTQYF
TRBV7-3,many,TRBJ2-1,CASSLTPGSSYNEQFF
TRBV4-3,-,TRBJ1-3,CASSQGDQGLSGNTIYF
TRBV7-3,many,TRBJ2-7,CASSLSRGTPHSYEQYF
TRBV7-8,many,TRBJ1-2,CASSLAAGQVHTF
TRBV3-1,medium-sized,TRBJ2-7,CASSPRTTYEQYF
TRBV5-4,many,TRBJ2-3,CASSSGLAGNTDTQYF
TRBV7-2,few,TRBJ1-6,CASSLGQGSVNSPLHF
TRBV6-2/TRBV6-3,many,TRBJ2-5,CASRLGLPKEETQYF
TRBV6-4,many,TRBJ2-3,CASSDSTSGSDTQYF
TRBV6-2/TRBV6-3,many,TRBJ2-4,CASSFARQGSIQYF
TRBV4-1,many,TRBJ2-3,CASSHAGISTDTQYF
TRBV14,many,TRBJ2-3,CASSHGTVNTDTQYF
TRBV19,-,TRBJ2-1,CASSISRTPPYNEQFF